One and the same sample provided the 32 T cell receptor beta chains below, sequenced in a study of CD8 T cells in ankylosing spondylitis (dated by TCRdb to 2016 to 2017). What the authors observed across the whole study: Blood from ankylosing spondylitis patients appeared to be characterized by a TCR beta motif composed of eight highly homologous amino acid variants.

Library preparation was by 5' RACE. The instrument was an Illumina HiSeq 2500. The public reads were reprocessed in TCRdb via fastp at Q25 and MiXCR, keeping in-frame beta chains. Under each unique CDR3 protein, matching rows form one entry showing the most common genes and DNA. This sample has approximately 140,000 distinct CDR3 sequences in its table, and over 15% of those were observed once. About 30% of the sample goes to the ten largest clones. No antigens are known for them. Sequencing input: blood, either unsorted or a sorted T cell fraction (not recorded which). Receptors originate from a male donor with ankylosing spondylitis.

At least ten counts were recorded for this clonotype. CDR3 nucleotides: TGTGCCAGCAGCTTAGGTGCGGCGGGAGGGCCCGTTGAGCAGTTCTTC. Translating it yields CASSLGAAGGPVEQFF. V and J are TRBV7-9 and TRBJ2-1, with 9 bases aligning to TRBD2. V shed 1 base and J 9 bases; nucleotides not matched to a gene: 10. The CDR3 length is 16 residues. Germline V gene lookup returns CDR1 SEHNR and CDR2 FQNEAQ (reference sequence). Full variable domain (remainder filled in from reference TRBV7-9 and TRBJ2-1): DTGVSQNPRHKITKRGQNVTFRCDPISEHNRLYWYRQTLGQGPEFLTYFQNEAQLEKSRLLSDRFSAERPKGSFSTLEIQRTEQGDSAMYLCASSLGAAGGPVEQFFGPGTRLTVL.

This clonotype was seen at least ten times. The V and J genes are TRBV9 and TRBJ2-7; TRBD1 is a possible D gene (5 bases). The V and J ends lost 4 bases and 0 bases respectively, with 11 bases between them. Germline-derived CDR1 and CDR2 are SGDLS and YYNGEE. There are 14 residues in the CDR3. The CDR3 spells CASSLADTSYEQYF. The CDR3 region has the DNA TGTGCCAGCAGCCTGGCGGACACCTCCTACGAGCAGTACTTC. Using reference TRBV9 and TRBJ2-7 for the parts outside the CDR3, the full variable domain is DSGVTQTPKHLITATGQRVTLRCSPRSGDLSVYWYQQSLDQGLQFLIQYYNGEERAKGNILERFSAQQFPDLHSELNLSSLELGDSALYFCASSLADTSYEQYFGPGTRLTVT.

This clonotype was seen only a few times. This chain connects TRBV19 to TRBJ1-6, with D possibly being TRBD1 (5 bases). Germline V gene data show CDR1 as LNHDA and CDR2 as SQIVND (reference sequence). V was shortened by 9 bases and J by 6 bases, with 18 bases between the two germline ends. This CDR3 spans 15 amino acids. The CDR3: CASSVGGTGNSPLHF. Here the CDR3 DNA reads TGTGCCAGCTCGGTCGGAGGGACGGGTAATTCACCCCTCCACTTT.

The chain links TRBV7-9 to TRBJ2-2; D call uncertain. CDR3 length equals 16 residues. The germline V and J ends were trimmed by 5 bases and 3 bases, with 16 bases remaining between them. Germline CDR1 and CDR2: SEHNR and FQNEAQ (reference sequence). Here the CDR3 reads CASSPYRGWDTGELFF. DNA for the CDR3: TGTGCCAGCAGCCCTTACAGAGGCTGGGACACCGGGGAGCTGTTTTTT.

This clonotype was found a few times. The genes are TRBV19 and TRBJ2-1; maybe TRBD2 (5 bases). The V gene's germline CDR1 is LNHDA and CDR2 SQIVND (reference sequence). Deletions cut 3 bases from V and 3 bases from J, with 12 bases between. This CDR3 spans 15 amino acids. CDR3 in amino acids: CASSIRDGDYNEQFF. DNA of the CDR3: TGTGCCAGTAGTATCCGTGACGGGGACTACAATGAGCAGTTCTTC. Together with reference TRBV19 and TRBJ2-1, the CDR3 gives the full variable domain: DGGITQSPKYLFRKEGQNVTLSCEQNLNHDAMYWYRQDPGQGLRLIYYSQIVNDFQKGDIAEGYSVSREKKESFPLTVTSAQKNPTAFYLCASSIRDGDYNEQFFGPGTRLTVL.

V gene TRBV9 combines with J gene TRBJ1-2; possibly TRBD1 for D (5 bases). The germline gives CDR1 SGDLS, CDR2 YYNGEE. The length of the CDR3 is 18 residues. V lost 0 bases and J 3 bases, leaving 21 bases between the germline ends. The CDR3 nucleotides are TGTGCCAGCAGCGTAGGTACCCTTCCGGGGGTTGAGGACTATGGCTACACCTTC. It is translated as CASSVGTLPGVEDYGYTF.

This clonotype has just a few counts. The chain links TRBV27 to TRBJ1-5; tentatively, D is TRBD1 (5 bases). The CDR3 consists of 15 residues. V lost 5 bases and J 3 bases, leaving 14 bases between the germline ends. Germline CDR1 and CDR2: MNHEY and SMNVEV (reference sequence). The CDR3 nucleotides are TGTGCCAGCAGTCCCGACAGCCTCTACAATCAGCCCCAGCATTTT. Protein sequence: CASSPDSLYNQPQHF.

CDR3 residues: CASRDSTSTDTQYF. The CDR3 nucleotides read TGTGCCAGCAGAGACAGCACCAGCACAGATACGCAGTATTTT. J is TRBJ2-3 and V is TRBV25-1; D possibly corresponds to TRBD1 (5 bases). Trimming cost V 6 bases and J 0 bases, with 10 bases left between them. The CDR3 has 14 amino acids. Germline V gene sequence: CDR1 MGHDK, CDR2 SYGVNS.

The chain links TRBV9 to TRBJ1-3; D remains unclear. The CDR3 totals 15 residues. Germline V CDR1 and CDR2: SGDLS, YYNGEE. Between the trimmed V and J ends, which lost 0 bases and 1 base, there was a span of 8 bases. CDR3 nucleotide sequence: TGTGCCAGCAGCGTAGGTCTGGGTTCTGGAAACACCATATATTTT. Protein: CASSVGLGSGNTIYF.

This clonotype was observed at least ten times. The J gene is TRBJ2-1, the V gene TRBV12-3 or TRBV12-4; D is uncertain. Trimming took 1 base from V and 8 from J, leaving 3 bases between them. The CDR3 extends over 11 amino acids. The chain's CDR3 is CASSLEYEQFF. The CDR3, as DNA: TGTGCCAGCAGTTTAGAATATGAGCAGTTCTTC.

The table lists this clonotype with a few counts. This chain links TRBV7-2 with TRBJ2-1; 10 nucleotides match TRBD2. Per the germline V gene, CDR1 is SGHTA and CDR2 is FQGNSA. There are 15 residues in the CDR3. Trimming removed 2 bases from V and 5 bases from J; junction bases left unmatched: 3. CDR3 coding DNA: TGTGCCAGCAGCTTATGGCTAGCGGGAGACAATGAGCAGTTCTTC. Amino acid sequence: CASSLWLAGDNEQFF.

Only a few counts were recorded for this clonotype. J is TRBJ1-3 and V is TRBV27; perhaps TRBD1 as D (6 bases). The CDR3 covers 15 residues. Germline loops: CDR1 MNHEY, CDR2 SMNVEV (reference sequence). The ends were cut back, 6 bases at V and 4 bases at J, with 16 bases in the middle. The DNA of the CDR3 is TGTGCCAGCAGCAAAGGGGGATTTGCCGGAAACACCATATATTTT. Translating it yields CASSKGGFAGNTIYF.

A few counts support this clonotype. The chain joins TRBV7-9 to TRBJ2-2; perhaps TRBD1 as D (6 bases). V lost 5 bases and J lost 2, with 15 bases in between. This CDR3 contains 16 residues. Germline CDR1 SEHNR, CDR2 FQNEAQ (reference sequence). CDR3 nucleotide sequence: TGTGCCAGCAGCCAGGGGCAGACAAGAAACACCGGGGAGCTGTTTTTT. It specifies CASSQGQTRNTGELFF. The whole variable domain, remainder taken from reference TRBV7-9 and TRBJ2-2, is DTGVSQNPRHKITKRGQNVTFRCDPISEHNRLYWYRQTLGQGPEFLTYFQNEAQLEKSRLLSDRFSAERPKGSFSTLEIQRTEQGDSAMYLCASSQGQTRNTGELFFGEGSRLTVL.

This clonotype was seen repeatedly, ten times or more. Here the CDR3 reads CSARKLDGYEQYF. The CDR3, as DNA: TGCAGTGCTAGAAAGTTAGACGGTTACGAGCAGTACTTC. V usage is TRBV20-1 and J usage is TRBJ2-7; no clear D. This CDR3 is built from 13 residues. The germline gives CDR1 DFQATT, CDR2 SNEGSKA (reference sequence). The V and J ends lost 2 bases and 4 bases respectively, with 12 bases between them.

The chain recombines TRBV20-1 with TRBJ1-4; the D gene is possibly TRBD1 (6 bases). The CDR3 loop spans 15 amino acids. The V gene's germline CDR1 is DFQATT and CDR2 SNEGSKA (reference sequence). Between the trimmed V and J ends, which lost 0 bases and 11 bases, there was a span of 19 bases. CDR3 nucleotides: TGCAGTGCTAGAGATGGGGGCAGCATTGGGGAGAAACTGTTTTTT. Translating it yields CSARDGGSIGEKLFF.

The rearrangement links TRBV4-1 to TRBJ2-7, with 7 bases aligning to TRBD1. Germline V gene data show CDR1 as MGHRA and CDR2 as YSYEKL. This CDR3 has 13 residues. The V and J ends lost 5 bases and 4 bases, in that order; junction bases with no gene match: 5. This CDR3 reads CASSRRQGYEQYF. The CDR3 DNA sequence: TGCGCCAGCAGCAGGCGACAGGGTTACGAGCAGTACTTC.

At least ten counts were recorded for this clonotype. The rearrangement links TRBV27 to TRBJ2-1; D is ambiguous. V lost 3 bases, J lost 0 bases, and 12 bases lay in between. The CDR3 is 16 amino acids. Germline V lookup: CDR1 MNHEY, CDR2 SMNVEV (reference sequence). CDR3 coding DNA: TGTGCCAGCAGTTTTCAGACTGTACCCTCCTACAATGAGCAGTTCTTC. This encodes CASSFQTVPSYNEQFF.

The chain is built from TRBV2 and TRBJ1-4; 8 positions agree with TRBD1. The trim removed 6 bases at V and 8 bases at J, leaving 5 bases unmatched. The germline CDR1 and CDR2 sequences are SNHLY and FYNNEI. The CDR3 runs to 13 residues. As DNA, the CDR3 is TGTGCCAGCAGGGGAGCAGGGGGCGAAAAACTGTTTTTT. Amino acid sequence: CASRGAGGEKLFF. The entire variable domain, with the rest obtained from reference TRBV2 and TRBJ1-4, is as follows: EPEVTQTPSHQVTQMGQEVILRCVPISNHLYFYWYRQILGQKVEFLVSFYNNEISEKSEIFDDQFSVERPDGSNFTLKIRSTKLEDSAMYFCASRGAGGEKLFFGSGTQLSVL.

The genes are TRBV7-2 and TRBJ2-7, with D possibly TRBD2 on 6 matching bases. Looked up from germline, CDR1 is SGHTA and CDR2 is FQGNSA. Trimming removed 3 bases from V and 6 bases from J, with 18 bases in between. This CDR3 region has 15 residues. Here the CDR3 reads CASSFWDSPPGEQYF. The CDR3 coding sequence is TGTGCCAGCAGCTTCTGGGACTCCCCGCCGGGCGAGCAGTACTTC.

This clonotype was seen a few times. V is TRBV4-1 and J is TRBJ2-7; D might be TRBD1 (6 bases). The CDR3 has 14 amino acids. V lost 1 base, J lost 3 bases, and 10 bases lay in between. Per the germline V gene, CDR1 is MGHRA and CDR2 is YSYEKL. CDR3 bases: TGCGCCAGCAGCCAAGGACAGGTGAACTACGAGCAGTACTTC. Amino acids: CASSQGQVNYEQYF.

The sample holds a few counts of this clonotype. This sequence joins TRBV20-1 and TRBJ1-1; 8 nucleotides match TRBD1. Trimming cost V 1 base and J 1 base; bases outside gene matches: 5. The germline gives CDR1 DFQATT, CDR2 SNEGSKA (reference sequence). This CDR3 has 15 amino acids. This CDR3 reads CSARAKGTGNTEAFF. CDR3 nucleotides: TGCAGTGCTAGAGCGAAAGGGACAGGGAACACTGAAGCTTTCTTT.

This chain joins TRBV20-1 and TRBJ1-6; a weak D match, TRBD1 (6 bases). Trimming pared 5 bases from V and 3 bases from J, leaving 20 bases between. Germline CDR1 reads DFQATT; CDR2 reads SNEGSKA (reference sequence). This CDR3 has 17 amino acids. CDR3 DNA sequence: TGCAGTGCTTCAAACAGGGACCCCGCACTCTATAATTCACCCCTCCACTTT. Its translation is CSASNRDPALYNSPLHF.

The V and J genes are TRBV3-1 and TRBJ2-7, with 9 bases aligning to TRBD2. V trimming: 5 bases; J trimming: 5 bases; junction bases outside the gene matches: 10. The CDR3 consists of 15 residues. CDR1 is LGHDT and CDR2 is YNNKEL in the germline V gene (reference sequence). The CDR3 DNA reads TGTGCCAGCAGCTCAACGTTTTCTAGCGGGGACGAGCAGTACTTC. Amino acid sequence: CASSSTFSSGDEQYF.

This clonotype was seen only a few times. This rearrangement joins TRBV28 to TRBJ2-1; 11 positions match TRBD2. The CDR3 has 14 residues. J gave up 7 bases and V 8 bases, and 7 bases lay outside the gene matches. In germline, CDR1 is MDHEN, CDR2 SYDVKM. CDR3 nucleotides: TGTGCCAGCCATTTTAGCGGGAGGGCAAATGAGCAGTTCTTC. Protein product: CASHFSGRANEQFF.

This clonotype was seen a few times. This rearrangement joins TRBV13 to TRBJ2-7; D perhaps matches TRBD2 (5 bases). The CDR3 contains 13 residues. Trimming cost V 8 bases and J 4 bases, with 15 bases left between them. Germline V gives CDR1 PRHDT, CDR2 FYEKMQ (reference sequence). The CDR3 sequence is CASGSRGPYEQYF. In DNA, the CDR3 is TGTGCCAGCGGCTCCCGCGGGCCATACGAGCAGTACTTC.

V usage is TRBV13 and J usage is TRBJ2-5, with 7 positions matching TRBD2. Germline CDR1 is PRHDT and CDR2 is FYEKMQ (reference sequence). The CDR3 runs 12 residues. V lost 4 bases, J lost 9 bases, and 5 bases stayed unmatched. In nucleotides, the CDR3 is TGTGCCAGCAGCTCTCCGGGGAGGGCCCAGTACTTC. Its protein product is CASSSPGRAQYF.

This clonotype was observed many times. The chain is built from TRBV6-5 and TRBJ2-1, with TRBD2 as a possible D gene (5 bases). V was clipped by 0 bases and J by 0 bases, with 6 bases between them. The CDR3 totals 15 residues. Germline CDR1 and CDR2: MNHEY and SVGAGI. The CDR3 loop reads CASSYSGSSYNEQFF. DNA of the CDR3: TGTGCCAGCAGTTACTCGGGGAGCTCCTACAATGAGCAGTTCTTC.

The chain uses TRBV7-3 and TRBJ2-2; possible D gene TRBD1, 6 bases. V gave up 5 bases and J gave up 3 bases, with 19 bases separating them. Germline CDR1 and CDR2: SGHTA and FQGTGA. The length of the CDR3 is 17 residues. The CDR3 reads CASSPPEGEGYTGELFF. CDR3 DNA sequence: TGTGCCAGCAGCCCCCCCGAGGGGGAAGGATACACCGGGGAGCTGTTTTTT.

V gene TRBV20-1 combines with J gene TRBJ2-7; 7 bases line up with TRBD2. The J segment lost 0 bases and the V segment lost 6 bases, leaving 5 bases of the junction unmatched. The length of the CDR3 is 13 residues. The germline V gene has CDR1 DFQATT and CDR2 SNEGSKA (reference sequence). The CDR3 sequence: CSALWGGSYEQYF. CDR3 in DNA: TGCAGTGCGCTTTGGGGGGGCTCCTACGAGCAGTACTTC.

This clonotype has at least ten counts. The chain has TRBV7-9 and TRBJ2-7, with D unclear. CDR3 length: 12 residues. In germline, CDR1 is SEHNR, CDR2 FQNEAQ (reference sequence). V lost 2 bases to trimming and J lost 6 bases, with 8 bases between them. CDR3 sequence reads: CASSLFESEQYF. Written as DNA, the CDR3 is TGTGCCAGCAGCTTATTTGAGTCCGAGCAGTACTTC.

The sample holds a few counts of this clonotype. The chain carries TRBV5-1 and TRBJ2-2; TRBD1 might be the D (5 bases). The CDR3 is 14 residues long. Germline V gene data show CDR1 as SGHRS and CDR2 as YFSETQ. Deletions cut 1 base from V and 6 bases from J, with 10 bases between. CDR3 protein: CASSLSWGPGELFF. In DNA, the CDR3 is TGCGCCAGCAGCTTGTCCTGGGGCCCCGGGGAGCTGTTTTTT.

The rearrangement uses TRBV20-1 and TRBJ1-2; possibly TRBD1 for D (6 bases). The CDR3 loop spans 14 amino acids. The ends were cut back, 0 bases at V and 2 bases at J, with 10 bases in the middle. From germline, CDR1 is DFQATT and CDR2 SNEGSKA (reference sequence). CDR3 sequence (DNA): TGCAGTGCTAGAGAGACCGGGACAAACTATGGCTACACCTTC. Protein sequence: CSARETGTNYGYTF.